The entry below describes one T cell receptor beta chain. Antigen: not known. Clones were sequenced by immunoSEQ multiplex PCR, and TCRdb holds only the in-frame ones, with some missing. The profile shows about 150,000 clones, approximately 89% of them singletons. J was trimmed by 3 bases and V by 2 bases; bases with no gene match: 6. The CDR3 consists of 16 residues. Germline V lookup: CDR1 ENHRY, CDR2 SYGVKD. The sample comes from a study of T cell responses to AZD1222 COVID-19 vaccine. Study conclusions and caveats: No repertoire was sampled before or during the peak T cell response, only after it. White British ancestry dominated among donors, who included more females, and clonal diversity was possibly underestimated.

The source of this sequence is an adult in good health. The rearrangement uses TRBV10-3 and TRBJ2-7; 11 nucleotides agree with TRBD1. The material sequenced was peripheral blood, taken on day 0 of AZD1222 vaccination. The CDR3 here is CAISETGQGAGYEQYF. CDR3 nucleotides: TGTGCCATCAGTGAGACTGGACAGGGGGCAGGCTACGAGCAGTACTTC.